The 27 T cell receptor beta chains reported below all come from one sample, sequenced in a study of blood T cells in healthy people across ages. PCR was performed a second time for about 6 to 12 cycles using a sample-barcoded 5' primer and a J-beta primer mix. TCRdb independently ran MiXCR on the 5' RACE reads; one entry per CDR3 protein. The table has some 710,000 distinct CDR3 sequences, 46% seen once. Sequencing was done on a sample of blood. These receptors came from a man of 80 years or more in good health.

Of note for this clonotype: A read error may produce the germline difference seen at one junction end. The rearrangement joins TRBV5-1 to TRBJ2-5; 7 bases fit TRBD1. CDR3 length: 13 amino acids. Germline-derived CDR1 and CDR2 are SGHRS and YFSETQ. CDR3 sequence: CANSTGTEETQYF. The CDR3 nucleotides are TGCGCCAACAGCACCGGGACAGAAGAGACCCAGTACTTC.

This clonotype was counted once. In nucleotides, the CDR3 is TGCAGTGCTAGAGATTCTCAGCGGGGCGCTTCCGGAGATACGCAGTATTTT. This encodes CSARDSQRGASGDTQYF. The V and J genes are TRBV20-1 and TRBJ2-3, with 7 bases fitting TRBD2. The CDR3 is 17 amino acids. Unmatched junction bases numbered 14, after V lost 0 bases and J lost 5 bases. CDR1 and CDR2 (germline): DFQATT, SNEGSKA (reference sequence).

This clonotype has a handful of counts. The chain employs TRBV12-3 or TRBV12-4 and TRBJ1-1, with 9 positions matching TRBD1. Losses at the gene ends were 1 base for V and 5 bases for J; bases not matched to a gene: 5. This CDR3 has 15 residues. The CDR3 is CASSLGRDRVTEAFF. DNA of the CDR3: TGTGCCAGCAGTTTAGGCCGGGACAGGGTAACTGAAGCTTTCTTT.

V gene TRBV6-5 combines with J gene TRBJ1-1; D possibly corresponds to TRBD1 (6 bases). The CDR3 runs to 13 residues. V dropped 2 bases and J dropped 5 bases, with 9 bases sitting between them. CDR1 and CDR2 from the germline V gene are MNHEY and SVGAGI. CDR3 protein: CASSYAGATEAFF. The CDR3 region has the DNA TGTGCCAGCAGTTACGCAGGGGCGACTGAAGCTTTCTTT.

This chain connects TRBV20-1 to TRBJ2-3; 9 bases are a match to TRBD2. The CDR3 is 14 amino acids. Germline V gene lookup returns CDR1 DFQATT and CDR2 SNEGSKA (reference sequence). Trimming removed 0 bases from V and 3 bases from J; junction bases left unmatched: 1. The CDR3, as DNA: TGCAGTGCTAGAGATAGCGGGGGTACAGATACGCAGTATTTT. Protein sequence: CSARDSGGTDTQYF.

The chain recombines TRBV12-3 or TRBV12-4 with TRBJ2-7, with D possibly TRBD1 on 5 matching bases. Trimming took off 2 bases at V and 7 bases at J, with 12 bases between the two ends. The CDR3 contains 13 residues. CDR3: CASSLNQGKEQYF. The CDR3 DNA is TGTGCCAGCAGTTTAAACCAGGGAAAAGAGCAGTACTTC.

Notes on this clonotype: At one of its ends the junction is not consistent with the germline gene, which may arise from a read error. The rearrangement links TRBV9 to TRBJ2-7; D gene ambiguous. This CDR3 spans 14 amino acids. CDR1 SGDLS and CDR2 YYNGEE come from the germline V gene. The CDR3 nucleotides read TGTGCCGGCAGCGTAAATTCAAGGAACTACGAGCAGTACTTC. This translates into CAGSVNSRNYEQYF. The variable domain in full, with the rest retrieved from reference TRBV9 and TRBJ2-7, is DSGVTQTPKHLITATGQRVTLRCSPRSGDLSVYWYQQSLDQGLQFLIQYYNGEERAKGNILERFSAQQFPDLHSELNLSSLELGDSALYFCAGSVNSRNYEQYFGPGTRLTVT.

This chain connects TRBV12-3 or TRBV12-4 to TRBJ2-3; TRBD2 matches 8 bases. The junction had 26 bases not matched to a gene; V was cut back by 4 bases and J by 2 bases. CDR3 size: 22 residues. The CDR3 DNA follows: TGTGCCAGCAGTTCCCCCGGGACACGCGAATTTCCCGTAGCGGGAACCACAGATACGCAGTATTTT. Translation: CASSSPGTREFPVAGTTDTQYF.

This clonotype appeared a few times. This sequence joins TRBV9 and TRBJ2-7, with D possibly matching TRBD2 (6 bases). The germline V and J ends were trimmed by 1 base and 3 bases, with 14 bases remaining between them. Germline V gene lookup returns CDR1 SGDLS and CDR2 YYNGEE. CDR3 length: 15 amino acids. CDR3 amino acids: CASSVSLAVVYEQYF. The CDR3 DNA is TGTGCCAGCAGCGTATCCTTAGCGGTCGTCTACGAGCAGTACTTC.

The chain links TRBV7-9 to TRBJ1-1; 9 nucleotides match TRBD1. The germline CDR1 and CDR2 sequences are SEHNR and FQNEAQ (reference sequence). The CDR3 is 12 residues long. Unmatched junction bases numbered 2, after V lost 1 base and J lost 11 bases. In nucleotides, the CDR3 is TGTGCCAGCAGCTTAGGACAGGGGGGCGCTTTCTTT. Protein sequence: CASSLGQGGAFF.

This clonotype appeared a single time. The chain recombines TRBV7-6 with TRBJ2-3; 11 bases fit TRBD2. Per the germline V gene, CDR1 is SGHVS and CDR2 is FNYEAQ. Unmatched junction bases numbered 9, after V lost 5 bases and J lost 5 bases. The CDR3 sequence is 16 residues long. The CDR3 loop reads CASSRRTSGSQDTQYF. The CDR3 nucleotides are TGTGCCAGCAGCCGCAGAACTAGCGGGAGTCAAGATACGCAGTATTTT.

The V call is TRBV29-1, the J call TRBJ1-5, with 7 positions matching TRBD1. This CDR3 is built from 13 residues. Germline V lookup: CDR1 SQVTM, CDR2 ANQGSEA. V lost 4 bases and J lost 6; bases outside the gene matches: 6. The CDR3 bases are TGCAGCGTTGGGAGGGGGCAGGGTCAGCCCCAGCATTTT. Protein sequence: CSVGRGQGQPQHF.

The CDR3 reads CASSQVLGSASTDTQYF. DNA for the CDR3: TGTGCCAGCAGCCAAGTTTTGGGGAGTGCTAGCACAGATACGCAGTATTTT. The chain links TRBV4-2 to TRBJ2-3, with D possibly TRBD2 on 5 matching bases. This CDR3 is 17 amino acids long. The V end lost 1 base, the J end lost 0 bases, and 14 bases lay between the germline ends. Germline V gene data show CDR1 as LGHNA and CDR2 as YNFKEQ.

The chain combines TRBV20-1 with TRBJ2-7, with TRBD2 identical over 7 bases. The CDR3 has 16 amino acids. V lost 2 bases and J lost 3; bases outside the gene matches: 13. Per the germline V gene, CDR1 is DFQATT and CDR2 is SNEGSKA (reference sequence). This CDR3 is CSARRERAGRDYEQYF. CDR3 sequence (DNA): TGCAGTGCTAGACGGGAGAGGGCAGGGAGGGACTACGAGCAGTACTTC.

The chain is built from TRBV6-6 and TRBJ2-1; unclear D gene. CDR1 is MNHNY and CDR2 is SVGAGI in the germline V gene (reference sequence). V lost 5 bases, J lost 6 bases, and 8 bases lay in between. This CDR3 region has 12 residues. CDR3 amino acids: CASSRASNEQFF. CDR3 nucleotide sequence: TGTGCCAGCAGTCGAGCCTCCAATGAGCAGTTCTTC.

Only one count was recorded for this clonotype. This chain links TRBV28 with TRBJ2-5; 7 nucleotides align to TRBD2. This CDR3 contains 15 residues. The V segment lost 4 bases and the J segment 5 bases; nucleotides outside the gene matches: 10. Germline lookup yields CDR1 MDHEN and CDR2 SYDVKM. CDR3 residues: CASSSRGRPVETQYF. The CDR3 bases are TGTGCCAGCAGTTCTCGCGGGAGACCGGTTGAGACCCAGTACTTC.

The chain carries TRBV2 and TRBJ2-3; D may match TRBD1 or TRBD2 (5 bases each). The V end was cut by 2 bases, the J end by 4 bases, with 16 bases between. The CDR3 contains 16 residues. Germline values: CDR1 SNHLY, CDR2 FYNNEI. The CDR3 reads CASSERAGRIADTQYF. CDR3 sequence (DNA): TGTGCCAGCAGTGAACGGGCAGGGAGAATCGCAGATACGCAGTATTTT.

Written as DNA, the CDR3 is TGCAGCGTTGACTCCATGACTAGCGGGGCAGACAATGAGCAGTTCTTC. Protein product: CSVDSMTSGADNEQFF. V usage is TRBV29-1 and J usage is TRBJ2-1; 11 nucleotides align to TRBD2. The trim removed 3 bases at V and 5 bases at J, leaving 9 bases unmatched. CDR3 length: 16 amino acids. CDR1 is SQVTM and CDR2 is ANQGSEA in the germline V gene.

Only a few counts were recorded for this clonotype. The gene calls are TRBV4-3 and TRBJ2-7, with 10 positions matching TRBD2. Trimming cost V 0 bases and J 1 base; bases outside gene matches: 6. Germline V CDR1 and CDR2: LGHNA, YSLEER. The CDR3 consists of 17 residues. CDR3 sequence reads: CASSQELSSGRSYEQYF. In nucleotides, the CDR3 is TGCGCCAGCAGCCAAGAATTGAGTAGCGGGAGGTCCTACGAGCAGTACTTC.

On this clonotype itself: This clone may be a read error of a much larger clone one base away. The rearrangement joins TRBV29-1 to TRBJ2-1, with D unclear. This CDR3 is 12 amino acids long. Trimming took off 4 bases at V and 7 bases at J, with 11 bases between the two ends. Germline V gene lookup returns CDR1 SQVTM and CDR2 ANQGSEA. The CDR3 nucleotides read TGCAGCGTTGTCATGGTACAGAATGAGCAGTTCTTC. It codes for CSVVMVQNEQFF.

The chain employs TRBV27 and TRBJ1-1, with 9 bases matching TRBD1. CDR3 length equals 13 residues. CDR1 MNHEY and CDR2 SMNVEV come from the germline V gene (reference sequence). The junction had 3 bases not matched to a gene; V was cut back by 6 bases and J by 4 bases. The CDR3 loop reads CASRGTGTTEAFF. CDR3 coding DNA: TGTGCCAGCAGAGGGACAGGGACCACTGAAGCTTTCTTT.

The count of this clonotype is one. The chain links TRBV24-1 to TRBJ2-2; D is ambiguous. The ends were cut back, 5 bases at V and 6 bases at J, with 12 bases in the middle. From germline, CDR1 is KGHDR and CDR2 SFDVKD. CDR3 size: 14 residues. Here the CDR3 DNA reads TGTGCCACCAGTGGGGCCGTTCTCGCCGGGGAGCTGTTTTTT. Residues: CATSGAVLAGELFF.

This clonotype has more than one count but fewer than ten. V gene TRBV5-6 combines with J gene TRBJ2-1, with 8 bases lining up with TRBD1. The V segment lost 4 bases and the J segment 8 bases; nucleotides outside the gene matches: 5. Germline loops: CDR1 SGHDT, CDR2 YYEEEE. The CDR3 is made up of 13 amino acids. CDR3 loop: CASSPGQGYEQFF. The CDR3 nucleotides read TGTGCCAGCAGCCCCGGACAGGGCTATGAGCAGTTCTTC.

The chain has TRBV9 and TRBJ1-2, with no clear D. Looked up from germline, CDR1 is SGDLS and CDR2 is YYNGEE. The V end lost 0 bases, the J end lost 5 bases, and 14 bases lay between the germline ends. The CDR3 totals 15 residues. The CDR3: CASSVAPDRAYGYTF. The CDR3 bases are TGTGCCAGCAGCGTAGCCCCCGACCGAGCTTATGGCTACACCTTC.

This clonotype was picked up a small number of times. This chain connects TRBV9 to TRBJ1-5; no definite D call. Germline-derived CDR1 and CDR2 are SGDLS and YYNGEE. Trimming removed 0 bases at V and 7 bases at J, with 8 bases between. The CDR3 length is 13 residues. The CDR3 here is CASSVGGIQPQHF. CDR3 DNA sequence: TGTGCCAGCAGCGTAGGGGGTATCCAGCCCCAGCATTTT.

This chain links TRBV25-1 with TRBJ2-1; TRBD2 matches 8 bases. V shed 8 bases, J shed 8 bases, and the junction held 5 bases outside the gene matches. This CDR3 has 12 amino acids. Germline lookup yields CDR1 MGHDK and CDR2 SYGVNS. The CDR3 DNA reads as TGTGCCAGCGGGCTAGCGGGTGATGAGCAGTTCTTC. It translates to CASGLAGDEQFF.

The V call is TRBV20-1, the J call TRBJ1-1; D gene unclear. Trimming shortened V by 3 bases and J by 5 bases, and 10 bases separated the two germline ends. The germline gives CDR1 DFQATT, CDR2 SNEGSKA (reference sequence). The CDR3 loop spans 12 amino acids. CDR3 sequence reads: CSASSTWTEAFF. The CDR3 DNA reads as TGCAGTGCTAGCTCGACTTGGACTGAAGCTTTCTTT.